The 2 T cell receptor beta chains below were found in one sample sequenced in a study of blood T cell repertoires in COVID-19. Repertoires were generated with immunoSEQ multiplex PCR, while TCRdb's copy carries only in-frame clones and drops some. The sample contains some 150,000 clones, 65% to 85% of which appear only once. The sequenced sample was PBMCs or T cells enriched from blood (not recorded which). These receptors all stem from a woman in her fifties or sixties who had been exposed to COVID-19.

This chain joins TRBV5-4 and TRBJ2-2; D might be TRBD2 (6 bases). Germline assignment: CDR1 SGHNT and CDR2 YYREEE (reference sequence). This CDR3 spans 13 amino acids. V lost 9 bases and J 7 bases, leaving 16 bases between the germline ends. The CDR3 DNA follows: TGTGCCACCGATCGTCAGGGAGGCGGGGAGCTGTTTTTT. It specifies CATDRQGGGELFF.

This clone was seen only once. This sequence joins TRBV30 and TRBJ1-2, with TRBD1 identical over 9 bases. The V and J ends lost 3 bases and 5 bases, in that order; junction bases with no gene match: 1. CDR1 and CDR2 (germline): GTSNPN, SVGIG (reference sequence). This CDR3 has 12 residues. The CDR3 DNA is TGTGCCTGGAGGACAGGGGGTTATGGCTACACCTTC. Translating gives CAWRTGGYGYTF.